This T cell receptor beta chain was sequenced during a study of regulatory T cells in long-lasting Graves disease. Time point indicated: newly diagnosed GD, antithyroid drugs for less than 3 months. Scientists built the TCR library using RNA that was extracted from PBMCs. This clonotype was recorded many times. What it binds is unknown. Study-level findings and limits: Persistent Graves' patients showed less TCR diversity than newly diagnosed ones.

The CDR3 totals 14 residues. V was clipped by 5 bases and J by 2 bases, with 12 bases between them. The germline gives CDR1 LGHDT, CDR2 YNNKEL (reference sequence). Building of the TCR beta libraries involved iRepertoire HTBI primers and Arm-PCR of CDR3 regions. TCRdb reprocessed the multiplex PCR reads via MiXCR and lists one record per CDR3 protein. Here the sample spans around 400,000 distinct CDR3 sequences, about an eighth being singletons. This same sample was also part of a study on T cells in Graves' hyperthyroidism and ophthalmopathy. This second report adds: When ophthalmopathy did not progress within 18 months, Graves' hyperthyroidism was considered stable.

The receptor was isolated from a woman between 18 and 30 years old with Graves disease. This chain joins TRBV3-1 and TRBJ1-2, with D hard to call. The sequenced sample was peripheral blood mononuclear cells (PBMCs), obtained at new diagnosis, from a patient treated with antithyroid drugs. The DNA of the CDR3 is TGTGCCAGCAGCTTGCGGACTGAGAACTATGGCTACACCTTC. This encodes CASSLRTENYGYTF.